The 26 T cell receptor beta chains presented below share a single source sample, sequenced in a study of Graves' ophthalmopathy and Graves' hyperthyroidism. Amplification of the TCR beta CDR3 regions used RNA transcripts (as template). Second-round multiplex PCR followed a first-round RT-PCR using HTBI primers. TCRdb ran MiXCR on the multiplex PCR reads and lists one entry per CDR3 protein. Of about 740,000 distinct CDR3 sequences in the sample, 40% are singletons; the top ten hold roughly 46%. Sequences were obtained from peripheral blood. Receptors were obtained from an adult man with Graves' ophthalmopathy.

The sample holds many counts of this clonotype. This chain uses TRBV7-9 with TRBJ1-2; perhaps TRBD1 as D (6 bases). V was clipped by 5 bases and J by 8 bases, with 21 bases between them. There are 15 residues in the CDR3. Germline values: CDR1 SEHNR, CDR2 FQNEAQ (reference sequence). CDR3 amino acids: CASSEGVGNGYGYTF. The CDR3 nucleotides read TGTGCCAGCAGCGAGGGGGTGGGAAATGGCTACGGCTACACCTTC.

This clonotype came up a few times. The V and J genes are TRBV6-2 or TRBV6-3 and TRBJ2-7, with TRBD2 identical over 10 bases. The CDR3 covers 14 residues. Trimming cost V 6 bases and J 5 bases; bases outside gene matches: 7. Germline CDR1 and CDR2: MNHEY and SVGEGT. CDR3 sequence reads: CASRKGLAGDEQYF. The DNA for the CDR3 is TGTGCCAGCAGGAAGGGGCTAGCGGGGGACGAGCAGTACTTC.

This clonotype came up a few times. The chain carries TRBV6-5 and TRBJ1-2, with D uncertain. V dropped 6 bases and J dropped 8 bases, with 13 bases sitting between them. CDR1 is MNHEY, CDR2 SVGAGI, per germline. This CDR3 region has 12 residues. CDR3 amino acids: CASSQGPPGYTF. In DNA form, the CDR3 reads TGTGCCAGCAGCCAAGGACCGCCAGGCTACACCTTC.

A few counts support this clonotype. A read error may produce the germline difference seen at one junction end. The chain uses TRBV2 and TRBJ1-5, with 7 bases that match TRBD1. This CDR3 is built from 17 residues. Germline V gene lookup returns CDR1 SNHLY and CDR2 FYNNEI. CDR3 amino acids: CANSRDRPLLKSEPQHF. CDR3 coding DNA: TGTGCCAACAGTCGGGACAGACCACTCCTTAAATCAGAGCCCCAGCATTTT.

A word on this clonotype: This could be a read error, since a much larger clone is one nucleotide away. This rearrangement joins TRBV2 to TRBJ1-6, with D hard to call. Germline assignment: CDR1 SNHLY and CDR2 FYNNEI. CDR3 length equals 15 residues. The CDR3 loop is CASSVGSSYNSPPHF. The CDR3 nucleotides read TGTGCCAGCAGTGTGGGGTCTTCCTATAATTCACCCCCCCACTTT.

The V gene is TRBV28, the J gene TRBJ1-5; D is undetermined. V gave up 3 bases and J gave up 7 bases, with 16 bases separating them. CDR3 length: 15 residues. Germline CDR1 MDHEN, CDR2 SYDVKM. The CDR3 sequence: CASSFSRDWSQPQHF. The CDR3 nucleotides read TGTGCCAGCAGTTTCAGTAGGGATTGGAGCCAGCCCCAGCATTTT.

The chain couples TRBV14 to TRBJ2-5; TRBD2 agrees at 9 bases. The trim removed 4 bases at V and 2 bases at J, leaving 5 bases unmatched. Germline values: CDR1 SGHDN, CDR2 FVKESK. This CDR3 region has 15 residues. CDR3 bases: TGTGCCAGCAGCCGCCAGCTAGCGGGGCAAGAGACCCAGTACTTC. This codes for CASSRQLAGQETQYF.

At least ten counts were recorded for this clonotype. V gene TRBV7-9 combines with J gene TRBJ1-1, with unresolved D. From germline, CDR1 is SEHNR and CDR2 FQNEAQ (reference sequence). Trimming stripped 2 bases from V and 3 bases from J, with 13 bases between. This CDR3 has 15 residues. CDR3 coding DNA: TGTGCCAGCAGCTTATTCGGCAGTCGTGACACTGAAGCTTTCTTT. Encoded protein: CASSLFGSRDTEAFF.

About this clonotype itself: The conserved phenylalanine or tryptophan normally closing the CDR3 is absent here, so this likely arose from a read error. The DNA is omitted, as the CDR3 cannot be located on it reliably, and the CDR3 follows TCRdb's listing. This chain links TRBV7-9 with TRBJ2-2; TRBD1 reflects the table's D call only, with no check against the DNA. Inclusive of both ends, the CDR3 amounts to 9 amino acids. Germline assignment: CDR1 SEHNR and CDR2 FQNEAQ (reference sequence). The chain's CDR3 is CASSLAGTG.

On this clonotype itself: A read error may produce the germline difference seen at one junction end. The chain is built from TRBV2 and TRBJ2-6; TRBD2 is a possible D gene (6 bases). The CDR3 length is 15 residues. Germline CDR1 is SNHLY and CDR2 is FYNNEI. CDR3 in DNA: TGTGCCAGCTTACCAAGGAGGGTTGGGACCAACGTCCTGACTTTC. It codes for CASLPRRVGTNVLTF.

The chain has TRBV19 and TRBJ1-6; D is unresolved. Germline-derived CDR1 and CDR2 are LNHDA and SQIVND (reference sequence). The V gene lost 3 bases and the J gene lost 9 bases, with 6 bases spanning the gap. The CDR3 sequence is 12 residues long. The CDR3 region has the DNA TGTGCCAGTAGTATCGGACCTTCACCCCTCCACTTT. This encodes CASSIGPSPLHF. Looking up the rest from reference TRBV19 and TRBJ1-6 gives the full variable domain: DGGITQSPKYLFRKEGQNVTLSCEQNLNHDAMYWYRQDPGQGLRLIYYSQIVNDFQKGDIAEGYSVSREKKESFPLTVTSAQKNPTAFYLCASSIGPSPLHFGNGTRLTVT.

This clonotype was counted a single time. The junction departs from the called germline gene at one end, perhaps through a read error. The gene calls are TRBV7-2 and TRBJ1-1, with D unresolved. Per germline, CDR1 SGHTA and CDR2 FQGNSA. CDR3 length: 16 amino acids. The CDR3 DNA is TGTGCCAGCAGCTTACCCTACGATGGGATGAACACTGAAGCTCTCTTT. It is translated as CASSLPYDGMNTEALF.

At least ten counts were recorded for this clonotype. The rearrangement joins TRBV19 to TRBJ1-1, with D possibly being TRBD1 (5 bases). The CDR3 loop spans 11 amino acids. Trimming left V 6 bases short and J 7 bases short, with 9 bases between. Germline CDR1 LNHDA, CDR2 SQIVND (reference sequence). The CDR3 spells CASRRQNEAFF. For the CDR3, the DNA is TGTGCCAGTAGAAGACAGAATGAAGCTTTCTTT.

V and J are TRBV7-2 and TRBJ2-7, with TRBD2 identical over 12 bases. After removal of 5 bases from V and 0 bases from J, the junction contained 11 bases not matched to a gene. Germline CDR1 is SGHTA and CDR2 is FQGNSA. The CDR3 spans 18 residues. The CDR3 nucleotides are TGTGCCAGCAGCCAACGGACTAGCGGGGCAAGGAGCTCCTACGAGCAGTACTTC. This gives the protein CASSQRTSGARSSYEQYF.

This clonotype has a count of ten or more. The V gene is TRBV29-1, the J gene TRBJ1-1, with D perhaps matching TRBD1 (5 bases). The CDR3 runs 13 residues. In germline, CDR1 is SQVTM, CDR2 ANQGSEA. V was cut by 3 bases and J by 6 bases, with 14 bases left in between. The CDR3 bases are TGCAGCGTTGAGGAGAGGGGTGGCGCTGAAGCTTTCTTT. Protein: CSVEERGGAEAFF.

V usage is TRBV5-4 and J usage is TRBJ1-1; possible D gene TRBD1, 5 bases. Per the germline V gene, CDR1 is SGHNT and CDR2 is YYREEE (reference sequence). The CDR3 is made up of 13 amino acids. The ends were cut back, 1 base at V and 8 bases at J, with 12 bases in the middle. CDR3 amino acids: CASSLRGAREAFF. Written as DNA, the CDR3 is TGTGCCAGCAGCTTGCGAGGGGCGCGGGAAGCTTTCTTT.

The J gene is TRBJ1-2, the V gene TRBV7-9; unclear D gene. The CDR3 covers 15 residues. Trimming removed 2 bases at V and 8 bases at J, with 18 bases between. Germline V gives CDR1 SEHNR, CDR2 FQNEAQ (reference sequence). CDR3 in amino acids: CASSLIAGSARGYTF. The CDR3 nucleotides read TGTGCCAGCAGCTTAATAGCCGGCAGTGCAAGGGGCTACACCTTC.

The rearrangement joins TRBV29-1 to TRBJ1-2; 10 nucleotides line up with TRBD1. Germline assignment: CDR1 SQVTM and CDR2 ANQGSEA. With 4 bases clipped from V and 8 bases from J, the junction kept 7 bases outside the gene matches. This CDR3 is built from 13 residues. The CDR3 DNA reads TGCAGCGTTGGCGGACAGGGGGTGGGCGGCTACACCTTC. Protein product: CSVGGQGVGGYTF.

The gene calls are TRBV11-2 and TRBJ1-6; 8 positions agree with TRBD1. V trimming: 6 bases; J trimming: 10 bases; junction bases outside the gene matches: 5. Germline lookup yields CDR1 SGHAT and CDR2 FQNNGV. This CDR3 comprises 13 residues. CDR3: CASSSTGESPLHF. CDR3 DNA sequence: TGTGCCAGCAGTTCGACAGGGGAATCACCCCTCCACTTT. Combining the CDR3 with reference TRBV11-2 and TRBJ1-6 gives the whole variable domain EAGVAQSPRYKIIEKRQSVAFWCNPISGHATLYWYQQILGQGPKLLIQFQNNGVVDDSQLPKDRFSAERLKGVDSTLKIQPAKLEDSAVYLCASSSTGESPLHFGNGTRLTVT.

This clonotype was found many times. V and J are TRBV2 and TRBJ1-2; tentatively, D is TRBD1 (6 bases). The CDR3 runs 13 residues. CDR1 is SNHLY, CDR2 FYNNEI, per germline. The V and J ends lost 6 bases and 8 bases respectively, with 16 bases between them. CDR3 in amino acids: CASRRPGTRGYTF. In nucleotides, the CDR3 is TGTGCCAGCAGAAGACCAGGGACACGAGGCTACACCTTC.

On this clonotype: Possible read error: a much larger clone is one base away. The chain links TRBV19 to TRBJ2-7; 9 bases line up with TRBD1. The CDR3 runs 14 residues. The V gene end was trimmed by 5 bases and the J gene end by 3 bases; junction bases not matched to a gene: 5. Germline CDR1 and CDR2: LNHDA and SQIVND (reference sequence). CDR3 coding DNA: TGTGCCAGTAGTGGGACAGGGTTGATCTACGAGCAGTACTTC. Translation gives CASSGTGLIYEQYF. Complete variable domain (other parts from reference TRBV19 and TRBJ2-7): DGGITQSPKYLFRKEGQNVTLSCEQNLNHDAMYWYRQDPGQGLRLIYYSQIVNDFQKGDIAEGYSVSREKKESFPLTVTSAQKNPTAFYLCASSGTGLIYEQYFGPGTRLTVT.

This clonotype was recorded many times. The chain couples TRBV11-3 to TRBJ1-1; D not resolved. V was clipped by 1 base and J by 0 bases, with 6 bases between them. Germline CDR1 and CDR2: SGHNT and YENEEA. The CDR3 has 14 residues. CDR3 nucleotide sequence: TGTGCCAGCAGCTTAGGCAAGATGAACACTGAAGCTTTCTTT. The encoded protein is CASSLGKMNTEAFF.

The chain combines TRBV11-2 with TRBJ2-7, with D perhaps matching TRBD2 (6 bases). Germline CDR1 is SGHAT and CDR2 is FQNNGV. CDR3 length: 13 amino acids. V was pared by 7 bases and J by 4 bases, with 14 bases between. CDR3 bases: TGTGCCAGCACGGGACTGGATGTGTACGAGCAGTACTTC. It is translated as CASTGLDVYEQYF.

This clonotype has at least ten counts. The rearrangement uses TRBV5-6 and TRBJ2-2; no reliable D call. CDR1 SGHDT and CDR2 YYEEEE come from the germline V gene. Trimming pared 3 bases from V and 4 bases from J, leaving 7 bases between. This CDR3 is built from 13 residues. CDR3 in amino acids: CASSWGLTGELFF. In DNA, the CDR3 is TGTGCCAGCAGCTGGGGTCTCACCGGGGAGCTGTTTTTT. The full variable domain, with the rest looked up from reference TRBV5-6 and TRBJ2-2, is DAGVTQSPTHLIKTRGQQVTLRCSPKSGHDTVSWYQQALGQGPQFIFQYYEEEERQRGNFPDRFSGHQFPNYSSELNVNALLLGDSALYLCASSWGLTGELFFGEGSRLTVL.

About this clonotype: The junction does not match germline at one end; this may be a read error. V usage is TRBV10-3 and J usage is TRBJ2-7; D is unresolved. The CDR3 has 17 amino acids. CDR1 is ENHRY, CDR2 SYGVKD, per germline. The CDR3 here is CASSYSRSTVVTYEQYF. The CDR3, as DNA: TGTGCCAGCAGTTACTCAAGGTCTACAGTCGTGACCTACGAGCAGTACTTC.

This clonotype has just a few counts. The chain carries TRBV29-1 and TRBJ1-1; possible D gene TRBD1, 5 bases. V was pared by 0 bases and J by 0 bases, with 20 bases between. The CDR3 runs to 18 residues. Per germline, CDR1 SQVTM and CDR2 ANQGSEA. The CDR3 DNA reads TGCAGCGTTGAAGAAACACAGGAGACCGGGGCTTTGAACACTGAAGCTTTCTTT. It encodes CSVEETQETGALNTEAFF.